This TCR beta chain originates from a study of cytomegalovirus exposure and HLA in healthy donors. Findings and limits, study-wide: A link between a missense DCLRE1C variant and TCR beta V- and J-gene trimming emerged from a later analysis. Some TCR beta chains (roughly 150 of them) were listed as cytomegalovirus-associated.

The primer mix had 60 Vbeta and 13 Jbeta primers. Assay: immunoSEQ multiplex PCR; the TCRdb copy retains only in-frame clones and omits some. The data contain 80,000 to 130,000 clones, 65% to 90% of them seen just once; the ten biggest clones take up more than 0.95%. V shed 1 base and J 1 base; nucleotides not matched to a gene: 7. The germline V gene has CDR1 MGHRA and CDR2 YSYEKL. CDR3 length equals 19 residues. A word on this clone: The antigen is not known.

The sample taken for sequencing was PBMCs. The origin of this receptor is a woman aged 18-29 years in good health and CMV-seronegative. The V gene is TRBV4-1, the J gene TRBJ2-5; 15 bases map to TRBD2. CDR3 sequence (DNA): TGCGCCAGCAGCCAAGGGCGAGGGACTAGCGGGAGGTCCCAAGAGACCCAGTACTTC. Translated: CASSQGRGTSGRSQETQYF.